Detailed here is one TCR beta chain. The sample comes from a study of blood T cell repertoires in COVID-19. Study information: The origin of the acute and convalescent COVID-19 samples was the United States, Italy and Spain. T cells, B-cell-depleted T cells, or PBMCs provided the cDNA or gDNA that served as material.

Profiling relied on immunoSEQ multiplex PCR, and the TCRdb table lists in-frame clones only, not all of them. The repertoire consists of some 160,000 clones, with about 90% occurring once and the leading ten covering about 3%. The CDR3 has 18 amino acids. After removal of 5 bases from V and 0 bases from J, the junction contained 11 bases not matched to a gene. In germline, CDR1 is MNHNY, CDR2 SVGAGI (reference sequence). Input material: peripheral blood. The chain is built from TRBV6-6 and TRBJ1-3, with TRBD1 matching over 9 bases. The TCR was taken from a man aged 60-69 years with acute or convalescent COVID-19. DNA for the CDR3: TGTGCCAGCAGTCCGACCCGACAGGGGGACCCCTCTGGAAACACCATATATTTT. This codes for CASSPTRQGDPSGNTIYF.